This TCR beta chain was captured by sequencing in a study of Graves' ophthalmopathy and Graves' hyperthyroidism. Whole-study context: Researchers obtained peripheral blood at initial diagnosis, before any treatment had begun. General study findings and limits: Sensitivity reached about 70% and specificity under 85% when the model predicted ophthalmopathy progression.

RNA transcripts served as template for amplifying TCR beta CDR3 sequences. After a first-round RT-PCR with HTBI primers, a second-round multiplex PCR was run. TCRdb passed the multiplex PCR reads through MiXCR, listing each CDR3 protein once. The repertoire holds about 400,000 distinct CDR3 sequences, with approximately 20% as singletons. Fresh peripheral blood (roughly 9.7 ml) yielded the PBMCs. V dropped 5 bases and J dropped 0 bases, with 20 bases sitting between them. The CDR3 spans 18 residues. This clonotype was observed many times. The antigen is unknown. The clonotype originates from a young woman with Graves' ophthalmopathy. Source material: peripheral blood. This sequence joins TRBV12-3 or TRBV12-4 and TRBJ2-4; D may match TRBD1 or TRBD2 (5 bases each). In DNA form, the CDR3 reads TGTGCCAGCAGTCGTACCATCGGGACGGTTCTAGCCAAAAACATTCAGTACTTC. It translates to CASSRTIGTVLAKNIQYF.